These 6 T cell receptor beta chains originate from one sample sequenced in a study of shared T cell receptors in the human thymus. Profiling relied on immunoSEQ multiplex PCR, and the TCRdb table lists in-frame clones only, not all of them. The table includes hundreds of thousands of clones, roughly 90% detected once. The same sample was also used in a study of human thymus T cells.

The sequenced sample consisted of thymocytes. These receptor sequences come from a boy younger than two with a congenital heart defect.

With respect to this clone: Other DNA sequences in the same sample also yield this CDR3. The chain uses TRBV27 and TRBJ1-1; the D is unclear. Per germline, CDR1 MNHEY and CDR2 SMNVEV (reference sequence). This CDR3 spans 11 amino acids. V lost 5 bases to trimming and J lost 4 bases, with 5 bases between them. The CDR3 DNA sequence: TGTGCCAGCAGTGAGGGCACTGAAGCTTTCTTT. Its translation: CASSEGTEAFF.

The rearrangement links TRBV5-1 to TRBJ2-7; tentatively, D is TRBD1 (6 bases). The germline V gene has CDR1 SGHRS and CDR2 YFSETQ. There are 15 residues in the CDR3. The V and J ends lost 2 bases and 2 bases respectively, with 14 bases between them. The CDR3 DNA reads as TGCGCCAGCAGCTTTGGGACACTCCCTACCTACGAGCAGTACTTC. Translating gives CASSFGTLPTYEQYF. Variable domain in full (rest from reference TRBV5-1 and TRBJ2-7): KAGVTQTPRYLIKTRGQQVTLSCSPISGHRSVSWYQQTPGQGLQFLFEYFSETQRNKGNFPGRFSGRQFSNSRSEMNVSTLELGDSALYLCASSFGTLPTYEQYFGPGTRLTVT.

The chain couples TRBV6-5 to TRBJ1-2, with D maybe TRBD1 (5 bases). Germline V lookup: CDR1 MNHEY, CDR2 SVGAGI. The CDR3 loop spans 16 amino acids. The V end lost 4 bases, the J end lost 7 bases, and 22 bases lay between the germline ends. Here the CDR3 DNA reads TGTGCCAGCAGTTTTCGCGTCAAGGGGAAGACGTGTGGCTACACCTTC. It encodes CASSFRVKGKTCGYTF.

J is TRBJ1-2 and V is TRBV19; D not resolved. Germline CDR1 reads LNHDA; CDR2 reads SQIVND (reference sequence). This CDR3 contains 14 residues. Trimming cost V 9 bases and J 1 base, with 15 bases left between them. The CDR3 loop reads CASQEGMDNYGYTF. The CDR3 nucleotides are TGTGCCAGCCAGGAGGGAATGGATAACTATGGCTACACCTTC.

V and J are TRBV21-1 and TRBJ2-5; the table assigns TRBD1, which was not confirmed against the DNA. TRBV21-1 constitutes a pseudogene. This CDR3 contains 17 residues. The CDR3 protein is CASSKGRGQGMQETQYF. The DNA of the CDR3 is TGTGCCAGCAGCAAAGGGAGGGGACAGGGGATGCAAGAGACCCAGTACTTC.

This clone was found once. The V and J genes are TRBV7-2 and TRBJ2-5, with 8 nucleotides matching TRBD2. CDR1 is SGHTA and CDR2 is FQGNSA in the germline V gene. The CDR3 loop spans 15 amino acids. V dropped 6 bases and J dropped 2; count of bases not matched to a gene: 8. In DNA, the CDR3 is TGTGCCAGCAGGCTAAGACTAGCGCGGCAAGAGACCCAGTACTTC. Its protein is CASRLRLARQETQYF.